The T cell receptor (beta chain) described here comes from a study of blood T cell repertoires in COVID-19. As for the study in general: Samples came from the United States, Italy and Spain, spanning acute and convalescent COVID-19. Nucleic acid was either cDNA or gDNA, and it came from T cells, B-cell-depleted T cells, or PBMCs.

Trimming at V came to 4 bases and at J to 5 bases, leaving 4 bases not matched to a gene. CDR1 is LGHDT and CDR2 is YNNKEL in the germline V gene (reference sequence). This CDR3 region has 16 residues. Original processing notes: Reference gene primer amplification gave estimated nucleated cell counts. TCRdb's table, derived via immunoSEQ multiplex PCR, lists solely in-frame clones and lacks some. V and J calls and clone size come straight from that table; D and trimming were deduced from the DNA. The sample shows 250,000 to 300,000 clones, approximately 90% of them seen only once. The source of this sequence is a woman aged 30 to 39 who had recovered from COVID-19. V is TRBV3-1 (or the pseudogene TRBV3-2) and J is TRBJ2-5; 16 bases agree with TRBD2. Input material: peripheral blood. The DNA of the CDR3 is TGTGCCAGCAGCCCAGGGACTAGCGGGGGGGCGGAGACCCAGTACTTC. This codes for CASSPGTSGGAETQYF.